Given below is one TCR beta chain in context. Data came from immunoSEQ multiplex PCR; TCRdb stores just in-frame clones and leaves some out. Seen here are around 200,000 clones, approximately 92% observed once, and the top ten hold more than 1.1%. The source of the sample is a study of control samples from healthy donors and cancer patients. Trimming cost V 2 bases and J 0 bases; bases outside gene matches: 3. Germline assignment: CDR1 KGHDR and CDR2 SFDVKD. The CDR3 runs to 15 residues. What was sequenced was blood. This TCR was recovered from a man between 18 and 35 years old in good health. The rearrangement joins TRBV24-1 to TRBJ2-7; 7 bases align to TRBD1. DNA of the CDR3: TGTGCCACCAGTGATTCACGGGACAGCTCCTACGAGCAGTACTTC. Translating it yields CATSDSRDSSYEQYF.